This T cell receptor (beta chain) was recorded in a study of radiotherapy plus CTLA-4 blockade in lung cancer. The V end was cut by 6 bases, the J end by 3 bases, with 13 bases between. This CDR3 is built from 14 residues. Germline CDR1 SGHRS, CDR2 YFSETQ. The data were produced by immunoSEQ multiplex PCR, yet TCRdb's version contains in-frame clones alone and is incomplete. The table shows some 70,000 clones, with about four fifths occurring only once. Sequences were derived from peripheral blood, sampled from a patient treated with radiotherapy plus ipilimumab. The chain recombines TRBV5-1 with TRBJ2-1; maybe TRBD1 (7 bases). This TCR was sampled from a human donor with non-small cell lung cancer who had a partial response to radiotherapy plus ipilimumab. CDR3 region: CASTRRDSYNEQFF. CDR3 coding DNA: TGCGCCAGCACCCGGCGGGACAGCTACAATGAGCAGTTCTTC. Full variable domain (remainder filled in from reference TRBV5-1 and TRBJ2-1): KAGVTQTPRYLIKTRGQQVTLSCSPISGHRSVSWYQQTPGQGLQFLFEYFSETQRNKGNFPGRFSGRQFSNSRSEMNVSTLELGDSALYLCASTRRDSYNEQFFGPGTRLTVL.